These 6 T cell receptor beta chains originate from one sample sequenced in a study of CD8 T cells in ankylosing spondylitis. TCRdb reanalysed the 5' RACE reads using MiXCR and keeps one entry per CDR3 protein. The table lists about 220,000 distinct CDR3 sequences, more than 25% of them singletons. Input material: blood, either unsorted or a sorted T cell fraction (not recorded which). The receptors come from a male donor with ankylosing spondylitis or in good health (not recorded which).

The V call is TRBV4-2, the J call TRBJ1-3, with D unresolved. The germline V gene has CDR1 LGHNA and CDR2 YNFKEQ. The CDR3 is 17 amino acids. Trimming left V 1 base short and J 0 bases short, with 13 bases between. CDR3 sequence: CASSQGGVRSSGNTIYF. CDR3 nucleotide sequence: TGTGCCAGCAGCCAAGGTGGGGTCCGGAGCTCTGGAAACACCATATATTTT.

This rearrangement joins TRBV12-3 or TRBV12-4 to TRBJ1-4, with no clear D. Trimming left V 5 bases short and J 0 bases short, with 10 bases between. The CDR3 spans 15 residues. CDR3 residues: CASSPTTSTNEKLFF. The DNA of the CDR3 is TGTGCCAGCAGTCCGACAACTTCAACTAATGAAAAACTGTTTTTT.

This clonotype was picked up a small number of times. The chain has TRBV7-9 and TRBJ2-2, with D uncertain. Germline V lookup: CDR1 SEHNR, CDR2 FQNEAQ (reference sequence). The CDR3 extends over 16 amino acids. V lost 1 base and J 4 bases, leaving 13 bases between the germline ends. CDR3 sequence reads: CASSLGGSWGTGELFF. CDR3 nucleotides: TGTGCCAGCAGCTTAGGCGGTAGCTGGGGCACCGGGGAGCTGTTTTTT.

This clonotype was recorded a few times. V usage is TRBV5-5 and J usage is TRBJ2-7; TRBD1 matches at 8 bases. The CDR3 runs 14 residues. Germline assignment: CDR1 SGHKS and CDR2 YYEKEE (reference sequence). J lost 5 bases, V lost 2 bases, and 6 bases had no gene match. The CDR3 coding sequence is TGTGCCAGCAGCTTTGAACAGGGGGGTAACGAGCAGTACTTC. It codes for CASSFEQGGNEQYF.

V gene TRBV4-2 combines with J gene TRBJ1-1; tentative D call: TRBD1 (5 bases). The CDR3 is 14 residues long. Germline CDR1 reads LGHNA; CDR2 reads YNFKEQ. With 4 bases removed from V and 9 bases from J, the gap between germline ends came to 18 bases. The CDR3 spells CASSPGLIGGQAFF. The CDR3 DNA is TGTGCCAGCAGCCCTGGGCTCATCGGGGGACAAGCTTTCTTT.

This chain joins TRBV6-6 and TRBJ2-1, with 10 bases lining up with TRBD2. CDR1 and CDR2 (germline): MNHNY, SVGAGI (reference sequence). CDR3 size: 13 residues. V lost 10 bases and J lost 6; bases outside the gene matches: 6. The CDR3 is CATTGLAFNEQFF. For the CDR3, the DNA is TGTGCCACCACGGGACTAGCGTTCAATGAGCAGTTCTTC.